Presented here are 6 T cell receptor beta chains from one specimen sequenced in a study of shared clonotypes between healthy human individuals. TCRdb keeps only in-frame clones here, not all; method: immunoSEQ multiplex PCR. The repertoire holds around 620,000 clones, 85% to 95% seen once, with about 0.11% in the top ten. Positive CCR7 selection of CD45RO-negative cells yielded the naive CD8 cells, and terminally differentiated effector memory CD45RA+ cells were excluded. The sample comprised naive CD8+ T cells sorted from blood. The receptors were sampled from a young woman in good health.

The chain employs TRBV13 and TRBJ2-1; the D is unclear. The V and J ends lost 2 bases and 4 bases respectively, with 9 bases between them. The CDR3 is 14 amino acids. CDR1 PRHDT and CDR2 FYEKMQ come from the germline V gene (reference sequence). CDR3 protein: CASSLLHQYNEQFF. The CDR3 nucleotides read TGTGCCAGCAGCTTACTCCACCAATACAATGAGCAGTTCTTC.

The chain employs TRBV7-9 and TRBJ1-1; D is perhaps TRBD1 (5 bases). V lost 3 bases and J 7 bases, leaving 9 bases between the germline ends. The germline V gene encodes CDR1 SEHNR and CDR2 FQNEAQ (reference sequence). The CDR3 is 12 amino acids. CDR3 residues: CASSLDDSEAFF. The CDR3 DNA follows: TGTGCCAGCAGCTTGGACGACAGTGAAGCTTTCTTT.

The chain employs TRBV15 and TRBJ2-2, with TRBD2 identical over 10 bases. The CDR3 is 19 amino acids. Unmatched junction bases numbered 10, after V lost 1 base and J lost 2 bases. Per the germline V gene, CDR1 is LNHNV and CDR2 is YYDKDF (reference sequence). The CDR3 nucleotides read TGTGCCACCAGCAGAGCGCAGGTAGCGGGAGGACTAAACACCGGGGAGCTGTTTTTT. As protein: CATSRAQVAGGLNTGELFF.

In DNA form, the CDR3 reads TGTGCCAGCAGCCCTTGGGAGGCGGCAGATACGCAGTATTTT. Amino acids: CASSPWEAADTQYF. This chain joins TRBV27 and TRBJ2-3, with a weak D call TRBD2 (6 bases). V lost 6 bases to trimming and J lost 4 bases, with 14 bases between them. Germline CDR1 MNHEY, CDR2 SMNVEV (reference sequence). The CDR3 is made up of 14 amino acids.

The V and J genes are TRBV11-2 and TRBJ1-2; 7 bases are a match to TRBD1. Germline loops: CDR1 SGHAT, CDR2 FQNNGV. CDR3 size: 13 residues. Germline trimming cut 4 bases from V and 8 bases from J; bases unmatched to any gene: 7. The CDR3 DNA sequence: TGTGCCAGCAGCTCACAGGGGAAGGAAGGCTACACCTTC. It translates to CASSSQGKEGYTF.

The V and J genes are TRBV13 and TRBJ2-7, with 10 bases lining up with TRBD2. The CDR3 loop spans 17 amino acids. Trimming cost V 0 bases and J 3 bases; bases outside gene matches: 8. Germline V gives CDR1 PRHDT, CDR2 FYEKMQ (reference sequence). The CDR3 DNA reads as TGTGCCAGCAGCTTAGGCCCTCCTAGCGGGAGTATCTACGAGCAGTACTTC. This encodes CASSLGPPSGSIYEQYF.